This TCR beta chain stems from a study of blood T cells in healthy people across ages. The donors, all healthy, were Caucasians living in Russia, aged about 6 to 90. Using a J-beta primer mix together with a sample-barcoded 5' primer, a second PCR was run for roughly 6 to 11 cycles. Each CDR3 protein is one row after TCRdb ran MiXCR on the 5' RACE reads. The repertoire holds about 1.5 million distinct CDR3 sequences, around 42% seen once, with roughly 7.9% in the top ten. The CDR3 extends over 15 amino acids. V lost 2 bases to trimming and J lost 7 bases; unmatched junction nucleotides: 8. Germline V gene sequence: CDR1 MNHEY, CDR2 SVGAGI.

The rearrangement joins TRBV6-5 to TRBJ1-5; 7 bases are shared with TRBD1. Sequencing input: blood. The clonotype was recovered from a woman under 30 in good health. The CDR3 is CASSYTPTGDQPQHF. CDR3 in DNA: TGTGCCAGCAGTTACACTCCTACAGGGGACCAGCCCCAGCATTTT.